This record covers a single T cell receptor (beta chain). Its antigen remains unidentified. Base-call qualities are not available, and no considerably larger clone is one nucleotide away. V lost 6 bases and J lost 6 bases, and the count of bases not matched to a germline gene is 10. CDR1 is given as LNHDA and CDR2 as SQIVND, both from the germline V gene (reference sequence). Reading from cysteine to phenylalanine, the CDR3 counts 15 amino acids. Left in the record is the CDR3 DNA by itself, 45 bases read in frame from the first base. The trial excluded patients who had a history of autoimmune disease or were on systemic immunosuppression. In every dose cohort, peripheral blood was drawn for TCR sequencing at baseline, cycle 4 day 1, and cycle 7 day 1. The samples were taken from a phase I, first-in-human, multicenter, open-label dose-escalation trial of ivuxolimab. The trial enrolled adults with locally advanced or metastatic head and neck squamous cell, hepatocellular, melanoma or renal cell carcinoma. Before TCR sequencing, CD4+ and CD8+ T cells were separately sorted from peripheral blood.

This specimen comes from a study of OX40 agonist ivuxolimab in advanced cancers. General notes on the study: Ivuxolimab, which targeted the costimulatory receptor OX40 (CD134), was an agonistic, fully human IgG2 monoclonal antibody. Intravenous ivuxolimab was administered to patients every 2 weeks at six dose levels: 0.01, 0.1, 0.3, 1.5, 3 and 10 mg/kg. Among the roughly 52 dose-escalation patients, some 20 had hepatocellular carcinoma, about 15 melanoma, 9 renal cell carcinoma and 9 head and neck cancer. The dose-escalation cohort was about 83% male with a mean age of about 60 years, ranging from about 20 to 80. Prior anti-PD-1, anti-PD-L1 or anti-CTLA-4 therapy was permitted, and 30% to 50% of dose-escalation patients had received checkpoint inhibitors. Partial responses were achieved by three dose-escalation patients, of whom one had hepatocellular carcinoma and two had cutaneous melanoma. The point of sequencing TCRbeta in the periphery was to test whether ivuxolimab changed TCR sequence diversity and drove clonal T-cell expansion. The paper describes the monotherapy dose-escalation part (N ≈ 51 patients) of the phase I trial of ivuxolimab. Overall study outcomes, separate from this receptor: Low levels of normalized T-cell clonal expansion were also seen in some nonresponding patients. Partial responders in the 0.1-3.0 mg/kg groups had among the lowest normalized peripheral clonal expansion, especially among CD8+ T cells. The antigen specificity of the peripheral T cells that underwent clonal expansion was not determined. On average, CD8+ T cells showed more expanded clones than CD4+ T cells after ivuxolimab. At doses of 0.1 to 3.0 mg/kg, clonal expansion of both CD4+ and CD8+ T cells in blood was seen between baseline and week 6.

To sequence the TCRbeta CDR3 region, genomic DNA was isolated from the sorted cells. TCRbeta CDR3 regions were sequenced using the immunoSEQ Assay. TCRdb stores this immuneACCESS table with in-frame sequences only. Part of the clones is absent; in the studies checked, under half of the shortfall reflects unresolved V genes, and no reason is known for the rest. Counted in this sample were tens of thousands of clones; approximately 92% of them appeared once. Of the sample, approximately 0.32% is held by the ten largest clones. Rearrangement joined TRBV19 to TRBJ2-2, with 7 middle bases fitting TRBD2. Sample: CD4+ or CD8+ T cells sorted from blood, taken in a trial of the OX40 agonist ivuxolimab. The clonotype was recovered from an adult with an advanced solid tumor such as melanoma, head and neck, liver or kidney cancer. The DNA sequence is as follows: TGTGCCAGTAGCAACCCAGCGGGGATCGCCGGGGAGCTGTTTTTT. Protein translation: CASSNPAGIAGELFF.